This entry lists 14 T cell receptor beta chains sequenced from one sample in a study of cytomegalovirus exposure and HLA in healthy donors. PCR employed 60 Vbeta and 13 Jbeta primers. Profiled with immunoSEQ multiplex PCR; TCRdb holds only in-frame clones, not every one. This table has 150,000 to 200,000 clones, around three quarters appearing once. The sequencing sample was made of PBMCs. The receptors derive from a man aged 30 to 45 in good health and CMV-seronegative.

This clone has only a few counts. The chain couples TRBV5-1 to TRBJ2-3; no definite D call. From germline, CDR1 is SGHRS and CDR2 YFSETQ. CDR3 length equals 14 residues. The ends were cut back, 1 base at V and 2 bases at J, with 8 bases in the middle. The CDR3 nucleotides read TGCGCCAGCAGCTTGAACGGTCTCACAGATACGCAGTATTTT. Its protein is CASSLNGLTDTQYF.

The V and J genes are TRBV10-2 and TRBJ2-5; 11 positions agree with TRBD1. Germline V gives CDR1 WSHSY, CDR2 SAAADI. With 3 bases clipped from V and 5 bases from J, the junction kept 8 bases outside the gene matches. The CDR3 covers 16 residues. The CDR3 region is CASSDPGQGVRETQYF. The CDR3 nucleotides read TGCGCCAGCAGTGACCCGGGACAGGGGGTTAGGGAGACCCAGTACTTC.

The genes are TRBV5-5 and TRBJ2-1, with TRBD2 matching over 8 bases. The J segment lost 8 bases and the V segment lost 4 bases, leaving 5 bases of the junction unmatched. CDR1 and CDR2 (germline): SGHKS, YYEKEE (reference sequence). The CDR3 spans 13 residues. CDR3 protein: CASSRGGVDEQFF. Written as DNA, the CDR3 is TGTGCCAGCAGCCGGGGGGGAGTGGATGAGCAGTTCTTC. The full variable domain, its missing parts supplied by reference TRBV5-5 and TRBJ2-1, is DAGVTQSPTHLIKTRGQQVTLRCSPISGHKSVSWYQQVLGQGPQFIFQYYEKEERGRGNFPDRFSARQFPNYSSELNVNALLLGDSALYLCASSRGGVDEQFFGPGTRLTVL.

The rearrangement links TRBV11-2 to TRBJ1-2; 9 nucleotides agree with TRBD1. The CDR3 contains 16 residues. CDR1 SGHAT and CDR2 FQNNGV come from the germline V gene. Losses at the gene ends were 3 bases for V and 4 bases for J; bases not matched to a gene: 9. The CDR3 DNA reads TGTGCCAGCAGCTTTCCGGACAGGGGAGGTTTCTATGGCTACACCTTC. As protein: CASSFPDRGGFYGYTF.

The chain is built from TRBV25-1 and TRBJ1-2; no firm D call. CDR1 is MGHDK, CDR2 SYGVNS, per germline. V was trimmed by 4 bases and J by 7 bases, leaving 19 bases between them. The CDR3 consists of 15 residues. CDR3 DNA sequence: TGTGCCAGCAGTGGATCCTTATTGGTTCTAGGTGGCTACACCTTC. Its translation is CASSGSLLVLGGYTF.

The chain joins TRBV6-1 to TRBJ2-1; D possibly corresponds to TRBD2 (6 bases). V shed 11 bases and J shed 5 bases, with 22 bases lying between them. CDR1 is MNHNS, CDR2 SASEGT, per germline. This CDR3 has 15 amino acids. CDR3 in amino acids: CAGSGGVKGNNEQFF. The CDR3 DNA follows: TGTGCCGGTTCGGGCGGGGTGAAGGGAAACAATGAGCAGTTCTTC.

On this clone: The identical CDR3 is also encoded by other nucleotide sequences in the sample. V gene TRBV6-1 combines with J gene TRBJ2-5; 8 nucleotides align to TRBD1. The DNA end is more similar to TRBJ2-7, so the J call may be wrong. CDR3 length: 14 residues. Germline CDR1 MNHNS, CDR2 SASEGT. The CDR3 spells CASSEGTGRYEQYF. For the CDR3, the DNA is TGTGCCAGCAGTGAAGGGACAGGGCGATACGAGCAGTACTTC.

On this clone itself: At one of its ends the junction is not consistent with the germline gene, which may arise from a read error. CDR3 residues: CASSFLSQGTDTQYF. The CDR3 DNA follows: TGTGCTAGCAGCTTTCTATCACAGGGCACAGATACGCAGTATTTT. J is TRBJ2-3 and V is TRBV7-7; D may be TRBD1 (5 bases). The CDR3 has 15 residues. In germline, CDR1 is SSHAT, CDR2 FNYEAQ (reference sequence).

This clone was detected a few times. Other nucleotide sequences in the sample specify the same CDR3. This rearrangement joins TRBV10-1 to TRBJ2-3; the D gene is possibly TRBD2 (5 bases). Trimming stripped 2 bases from V and 5 bases from J, with 5 bases between. CDR3 length: 12 residues. Germline V gives CDR1 WNHNN, CDR2 SYGVQD (reference sequence). Here the CDR3 reads CASSEREDTQYF. CDR3 bases: TGCGCCAGCAGTGAGCGGGAAGATACGCAGTATTTT.

The V and J genes are TRBV9 and TRBJ2-3; 7 bases match TRBD2. The V and J ends lost 2 bases and 0 bases, in that order; junction bases with no gene match: 6. CDR1 SGDLS and CDR2 YYNGEE come from the germline V gene. The length of the CDR3 is 16 residues. The CDR3 DNA reads as TGTGCCAGCAGCGTTGGGGACTACCCTAGCACAGATACGCAGTATTTT. Protein product: CASSVGDYPSTDTQYF.

The rearrangement joins TRBV28 to TRBJ2-7; TRBD1 aligns across 10 bases. With 6 bases clipped from V and 3 bases from J, the junction kept 8 bases outside the gene matches. CDR3 size: 15 residues. Germline values: CDR1 MDHEN, CDR2 SYDVKM. The CDR3 coding sequence is TGTGCCAGCAGCTTGACAGGGGGCCCCTACTACGAGCAGTACTTC. Translation gives CASSLTGGPYYEQYF.

This sequence joins TRBV7-9 and TRBJ2-2; 9 bases map to TRBD2. Unmatched junction bases numbered 3, after V lost 5 bases and J lost 5 bases. The CDR3 is 14 amino acids. Germline V gene sequence: CDR1 SEHNR, CDR2 FQNEAQ (reference sequence). The CDR3, as DNA: TGTGCCAGCAGCCTTAGCGGGAGTACCGGGGAGCTGTTTTTT. Translation gives CASSLSGSTGELFF.

The genes are TRBV9 and TRBJ1-2; D uncertain. Germline CDR1 SGDLS, CDR2 YYNGEE. Trimming took off 1 base at V and 5 bases at J, with 9 bases between the two ends. The CDR3 is 13 residues long. Here the CDR3 DNA reads TGTGCCAGCAGCGTAACGTCAGAATATGGCTACACCTTC. Encoded protein: CASSVTSEYGYTF.

This rearrangement joins TRBV7-8 to TRBJ2-3, with D perhaps TRBD1 (5 bases). In germline, CDR1 is SGHVS, CDR2 FQNEAQ. V was pared by 2 bases and J by 3 bases, with 15 bases between. CDR3 size: 16 residues. The CDR3 coding sequence is TGTGCCAGCAGCTTATTCCAGGGTGAGGATACAGATACGCAGTATTTT. Its translation: CASSLFQGEDTDTQYF. Variable domain in full (rest from reference TRBV7-8 and TRBJ2-3): GAGVSQSPRYKVAKRGQDVALRCDPISGHVSLFWYQQALGQGPEFLTYFQNEAQLDKSGLPSDRFFAERPEGSVSTLKIQRTQQEDSAVYLCASSLFQGEDTDTQYFGPGTRLTVL.